This TCR beta chain was sequenced for a study of shared clonotypes between healthy human individuals. The V gene's germline CDR1 is SQVTM and CDR2 ANQGSEA. Trimming took 6 bases from V and 5 from J; bases not matched to a gene: 11. This CDR3 has 14 residues. Sequencing used immunoSEQ multiplex PCR; TCRdb keeps in-frame clones, though not all of them. The sample lists over 2 million clones; 85% to 95% were seen once. Comment on this clone: Its target is unknown.

The study enrolled healthy HIV-negative adults without recent acute infections or vaccinations as donors. Division of CD4+ cells produced a CD45RA+ naive subset and a CD45RA-negative memory subset. Study-level findings and limits: It was observed that 5% to 6.5% of naive CD4 clonotypes were shared across a handful of donors.

The receptor's source is a man aged 18 to 29 in good health. The chain employs TRBV29-1 and TRBJ1-1; 8 bases are a match to TRBD1. The sequenced sample was naive CD4+ T cells sorted from blood. As for subset: CD45RA+ positively selected. The CDR3 sequence is CSVLFQGARTEAFF. The DNA for the CDR3 is TGCAGCGTGCTATTTCAGGGGGCGCGGACTGAAGCTTTCTTT.